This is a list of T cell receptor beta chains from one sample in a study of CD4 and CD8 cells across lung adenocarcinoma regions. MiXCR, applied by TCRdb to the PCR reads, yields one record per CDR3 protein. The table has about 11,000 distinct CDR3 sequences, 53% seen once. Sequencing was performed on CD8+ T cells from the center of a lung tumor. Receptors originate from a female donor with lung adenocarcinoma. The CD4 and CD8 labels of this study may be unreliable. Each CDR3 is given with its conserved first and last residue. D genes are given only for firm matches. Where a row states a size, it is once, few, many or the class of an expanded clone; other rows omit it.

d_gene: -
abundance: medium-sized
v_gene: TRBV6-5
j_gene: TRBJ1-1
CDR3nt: TGTGCCAGCAGTTACTTCGCGACTTATGAAGCTTTCTTT
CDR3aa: CASSYFATYEAFF

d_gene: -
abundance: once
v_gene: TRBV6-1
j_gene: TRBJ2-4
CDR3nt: TGTGCCAGCAGAAGGACACTGTGCTTCAAAAACATGCAGTACTTC
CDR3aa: CASRRTLCFKNMQYF

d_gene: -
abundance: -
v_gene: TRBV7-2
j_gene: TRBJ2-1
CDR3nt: TGTGCCAGCAGCTCCCCGACAGGCAATGAGCAGTTCTTC
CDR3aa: CASSSPTGNEQFF

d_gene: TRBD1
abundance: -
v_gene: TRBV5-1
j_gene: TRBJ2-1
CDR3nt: TGCGCCAGCAGCTTGGAGGGACAGGCCTACAATGAGCAGTTCTTC
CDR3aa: CASSLEGQAYNEQFF

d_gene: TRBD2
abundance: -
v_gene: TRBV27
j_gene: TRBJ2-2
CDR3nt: TGTGCCAGCAGTATATCCTGCCTAGCGGGGGAGAGCACCGGGGCGCTGTTTTTT
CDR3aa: CASSISCLAGESTGALFF

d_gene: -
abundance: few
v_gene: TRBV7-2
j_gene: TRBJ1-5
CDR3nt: TGTGCCAGCAGCCAACAAGACAGGATTTATAGCAATCAGCCCCAGCATTTT
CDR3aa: CASSQQDRIYSNQPQHF

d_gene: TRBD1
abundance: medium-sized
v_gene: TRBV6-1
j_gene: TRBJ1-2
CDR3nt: TGTGCCAGCAGTGAATATAGGACAGGGCCCTATGGCTACACCTTC
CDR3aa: CASSEYRTGPYGYTF

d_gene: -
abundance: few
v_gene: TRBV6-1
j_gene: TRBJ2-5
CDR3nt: TGTGCCAGCAGTGAAGGGGGGCTCGGGGGCCGTGACCAAGAGACTCAGTACTTC
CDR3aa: CASSEGGLGGRDQETQYF

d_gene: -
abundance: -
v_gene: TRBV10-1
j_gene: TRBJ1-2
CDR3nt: TGCGCCAGCAGTTATCGGGGGCGCGTTGGCTACACCTTC
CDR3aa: CASSYRGRVGYTF

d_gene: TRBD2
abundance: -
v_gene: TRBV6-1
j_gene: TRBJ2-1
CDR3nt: TGTGCCAGCAGGACCGGGGCGGGGGGGACCTACGAGCAGTTCTTC
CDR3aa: CASRTGAGGTYEQFF

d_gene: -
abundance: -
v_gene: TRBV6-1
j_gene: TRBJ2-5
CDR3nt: TGTGGTAGCAGTGAGGGGCTGCCAGGCCGTGAACAAGGGTCCCAGTACTTC
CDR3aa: CGSSEGLPGREQGSQYF

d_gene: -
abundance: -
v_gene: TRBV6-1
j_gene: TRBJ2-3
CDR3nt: TGTGCCAGCCGCCCTACGGGGCTGTCAGCCAAAAACATGCAGTATTTC
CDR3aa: CASRPTGLSAKNMQYF

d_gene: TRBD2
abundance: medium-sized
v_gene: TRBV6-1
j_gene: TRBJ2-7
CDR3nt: TGTGCCAGCAGTGAGTTTGGCGGGGGGAGCTACGAGCAGTACTTC
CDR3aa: CASSEFGGGSYEQYF

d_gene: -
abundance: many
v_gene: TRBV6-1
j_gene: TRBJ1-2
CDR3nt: TGTGCCAGCAAAAAAGCGGTTTTGGTCTATGGCTACACCTTC
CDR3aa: CASKKAVLVYGYTF

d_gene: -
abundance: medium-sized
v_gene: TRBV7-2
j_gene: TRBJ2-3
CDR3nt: TGTGCCAGCAGCTCCCGAACGAGGGGGGCCACAGATACGCAGTATTTT
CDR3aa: CASSSRTRGATDTQYF

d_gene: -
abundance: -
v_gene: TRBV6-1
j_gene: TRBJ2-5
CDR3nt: TGTGCCAGCAGGGGTCGCGGGCGCCCAACCCAAGAGACCCAGTACTTC
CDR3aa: CASRGRGRPTQETQYF

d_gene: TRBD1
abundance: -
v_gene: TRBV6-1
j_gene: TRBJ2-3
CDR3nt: TGTGCGTGCAGTCCTAGGGGGCTCCGAGCCACAGATACGCAGTACTTT
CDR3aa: CACSPRGLRATDTQYF

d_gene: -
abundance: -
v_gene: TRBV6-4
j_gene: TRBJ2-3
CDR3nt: TGTGCCAGCAGTGACAACGGCCGGCCCGGGAATACGCAGTATTTT
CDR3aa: CASSDNGRPGNTQYF

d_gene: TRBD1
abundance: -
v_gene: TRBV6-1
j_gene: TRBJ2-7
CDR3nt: TGTGCCAGCAGCCCTAGGGGGCTCTCAGCCAAAGATACGCAGTACTTC
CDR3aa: CASSPRGLSAKDTQYF

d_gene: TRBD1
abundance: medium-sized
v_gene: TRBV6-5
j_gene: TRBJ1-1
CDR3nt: TGTGCCAGCAGTTACGACCCGGACAGGGGAAACACTGAAGCTTTCTTT
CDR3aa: CASSYDPDRGNTEAFF